This T cell receptor beta chain was profiled in a study of blood T cell repertoires in COVID-19 (dated by TCRdb to 2019 to 2021). About the investigation overall: The collaborator samples originated in the United States, Italy and Spain and spanned the acute and convalescent phases of COVID-19. The material from the prospective study consisted of cDNA or gDNA derived from T cells, B-cell-depleted T cells, or PBMCs. Deeply sampled blood TCRbeta repertoires from subjects exposed to, actively infected with, or recovered from COVID-19 were included in the dataset. The repertoires were made available in a free public database intended to serve as a resource for research on the immune response to SARS-CoV-2. Samples were obtained from the ongoing ImmuneRACE study (first 160 participants) and from 1,254 subjects provided by 6 global collaborators. Nearly every sample came with metadata listing a de-identified subject ID, COVID-19 status, age in years and sex. HLA class I and class II types, where available, came from metadata supplied by the sample provider rather than from assay-based typing. What the authors observed across the whole study: How much clinical and demographic metadata was included differed by source and by participant, and the metadata was provided uncurated.

The germline V gene gives CDR1 as SNHLY and CDR2 as FYNNEI. From cysteine to phenylalanine, the CDR3 is 18 amino acids long. CDR3 DNA only is kept here, 54 bases in frame from base 1. Cut back by 6 bases and 0 bases, the V and J ends lie 18 bases apart. The immunoSEQ Assay, a bias-controlled multiplex PCR, was used to amplify TCRbeta CDR3 regions from genomic DNA. Per the authors' processing: Within the assay, amplification of reference gene primers was used to estimate how many nucleated cells each sample contained. Sequence reads were collapsed and filtered to measure the absolute abundance of every unique TCRbeta CDR3 rearrangement. For each sample, productive Simpson clonality was calculated as the square root of Simpson's diversity index over productive rearrangements. As stored in TCRdb, this immuneACCESS dataset retains in-frame rearrangements with V and J assigned. A fraction of the clones does not appear; measured against another copy, unresolved V genes explain less than half of the discrepancy, and the remainder lacks a known reason. V and J calls and clone size are copied from that table; D and trimming were computed from the DNA. The sample table shows 85,000 to 130,000 clones, and about 89% are seen once. Clones ranked in the top ten supply roughly 0.88% of the sample.

Comment on this clone: The antigen this receptor binds is unknown. There are no base qualities to consult, and no much larger clone falls within one base.

Whole blood was collected in K2EDTA tubes by collaborating institutions according to the institutions' own protocols. For TCRbeta analysis, collaborators shipped samples as frozen whole blood, isolated PBMCs, or DNA extracted from either of those sample types. The chain joins TRBV2 to TRBJ2-6; a tentative D match to TRBD1 spans 6 bases. The sequence was collected from a man in his sixties with acute or convalescent COVID-19. The sequenced sample consisted of peripheral blood. The CDR3 is CASSQTGTRSSGANVLTF. Here is the DNA: TGTGCCAGCAGCCAAACCGGGACAAGGAGCTCTGGGGCCAACGTCCTGACTTTC. The entire variable domain, with the stretches around the CDR3 drawn from the reference TRBV2 and TRBJ2-6 proteins, is EPEVTQTPSHQVTQMGQEVILRCVPISNHLYFYWYRQILGQKVEFLVSFYNNEISEKSEIFDDQFSVERPDGSNFTLKIRSTKLEDSAMYFCASSQTGTRSSGANVLTFGAGSRLTVL.